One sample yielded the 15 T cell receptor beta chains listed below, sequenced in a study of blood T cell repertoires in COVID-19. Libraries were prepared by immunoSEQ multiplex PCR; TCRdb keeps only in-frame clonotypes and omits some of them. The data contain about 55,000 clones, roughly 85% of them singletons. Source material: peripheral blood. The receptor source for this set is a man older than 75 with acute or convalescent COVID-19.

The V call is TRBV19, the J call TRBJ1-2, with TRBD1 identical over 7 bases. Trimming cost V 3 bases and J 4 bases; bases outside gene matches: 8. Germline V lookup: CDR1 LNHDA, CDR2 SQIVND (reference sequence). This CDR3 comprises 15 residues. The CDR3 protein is CASSIRQGGFYGYTF. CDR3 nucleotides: TGTGCCAGTAGTATTCGGCAGGGGGGCTTCTATGGCTACACCTTC.

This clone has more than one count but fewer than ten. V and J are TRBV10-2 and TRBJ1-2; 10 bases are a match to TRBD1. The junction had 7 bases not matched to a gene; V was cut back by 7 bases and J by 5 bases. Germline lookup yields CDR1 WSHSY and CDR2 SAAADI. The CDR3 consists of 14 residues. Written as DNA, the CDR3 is TGCGCCAGCAAAAACCGGGACAGGGGTTATGGCTACACCTTC. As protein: CASKNRDRGYGYTF.

The CDR3 loop reads CASSYSIAGTGYNEQYF. The CDR3 nucleotides read TGTGCCAGCAGTTACTCGATCGCAGGGACAGGGTATAACGAGCAGTACTTC. The chain combines TRBV6-2 or TRBV6-3 with TRBJ2-7; 9 positions agree with TRBD1. The CDR3 loop spans 17 amino acids. Looked up from germline, CDR1 is MNHEY and CDR2 is SVGEGT. V shed 0 bases, J shed 5 bases, and the junction held 11 bases outside the gene matches.

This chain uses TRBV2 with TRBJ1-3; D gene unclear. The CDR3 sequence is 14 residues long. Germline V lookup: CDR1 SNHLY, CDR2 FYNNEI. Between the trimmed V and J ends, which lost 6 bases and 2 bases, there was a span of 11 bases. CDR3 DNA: TGTGCCAGCAGCGCGGGAAGAACTGGAAACACCATATATTTT. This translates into CASSAGRTGNTIYF.

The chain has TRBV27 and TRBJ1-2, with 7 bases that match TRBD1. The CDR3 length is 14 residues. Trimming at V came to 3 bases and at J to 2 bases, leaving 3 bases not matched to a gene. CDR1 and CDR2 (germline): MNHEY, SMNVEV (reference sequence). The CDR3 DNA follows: TGTGCCAGCAGTTTTGACAGGGTAAACTATGGCTACACCTTC. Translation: CASSFDRVNYGYTF.

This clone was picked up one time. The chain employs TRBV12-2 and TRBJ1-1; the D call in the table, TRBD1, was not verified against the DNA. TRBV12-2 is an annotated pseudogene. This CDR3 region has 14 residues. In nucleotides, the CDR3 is TGTGCAAGTCGCTTAGCGAAGGACACCCTTGGAGCTTTCTTT. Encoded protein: CASRLAKDTLGAFF.

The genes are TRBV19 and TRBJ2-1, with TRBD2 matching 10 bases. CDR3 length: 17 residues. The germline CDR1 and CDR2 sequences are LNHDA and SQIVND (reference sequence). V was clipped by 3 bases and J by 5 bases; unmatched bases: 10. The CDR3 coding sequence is TGTGCCAGTAGTATTAGGTTAGCGGGGGGCCTTGACAATGAGCAGTTCTTC. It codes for CASSIRLAGGLDNEQFF.

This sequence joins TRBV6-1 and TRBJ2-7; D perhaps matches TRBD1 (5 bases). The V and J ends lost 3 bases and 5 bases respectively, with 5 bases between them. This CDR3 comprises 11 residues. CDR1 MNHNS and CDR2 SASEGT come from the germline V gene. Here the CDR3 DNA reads TGTGCCAGCAGTGACAGGGACGAGCAGTACTTC. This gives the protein CASSDRDEQYF.

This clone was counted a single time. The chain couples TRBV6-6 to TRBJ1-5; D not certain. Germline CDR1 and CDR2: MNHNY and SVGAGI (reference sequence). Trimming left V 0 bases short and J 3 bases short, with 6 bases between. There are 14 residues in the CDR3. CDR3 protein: CASSYSDFNQPQHF. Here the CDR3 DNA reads TGTGCCAGCAGTTACTCGGACTTCAATCAGCCCCAGCATTTT.

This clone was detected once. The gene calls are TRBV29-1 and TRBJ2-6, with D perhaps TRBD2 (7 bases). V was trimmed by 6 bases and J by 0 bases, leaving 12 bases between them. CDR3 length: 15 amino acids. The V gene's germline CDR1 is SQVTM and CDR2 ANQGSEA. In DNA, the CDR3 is TGCAGCGTAACAGGGAGGGGCTCTGGGGCCAACGTCCTGACTTTC. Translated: CSVTGRGSGANVLTF. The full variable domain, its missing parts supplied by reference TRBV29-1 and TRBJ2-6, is SAVISQKPSRDICQRGTSLTIQCQVDSQVTMMFWYRQQPGQSLTLIATANQGSEATYESGFVIDKFPISRPNLTFSTLTVSNMSPEDSSIYLCSVTGRGSGANVLTFGAGSRLTVL.

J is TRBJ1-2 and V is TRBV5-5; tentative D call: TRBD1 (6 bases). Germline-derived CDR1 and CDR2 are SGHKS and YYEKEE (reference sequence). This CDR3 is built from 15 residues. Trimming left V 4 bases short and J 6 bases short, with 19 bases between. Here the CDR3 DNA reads TGTGCCAGCAGCCTCGGGGGGGCCCAATTCAATGGCTACACCTTC. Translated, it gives CASSLGGAQFNGYTF.

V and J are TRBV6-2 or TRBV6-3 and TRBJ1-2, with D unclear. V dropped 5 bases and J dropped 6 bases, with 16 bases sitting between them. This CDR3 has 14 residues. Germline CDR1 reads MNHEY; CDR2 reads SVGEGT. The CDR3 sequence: CASSLRPGLDGYTF. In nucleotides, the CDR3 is TGTGCCAGCAGTCTACGCCCGGGTCTCGATGGCTACACCTTC.

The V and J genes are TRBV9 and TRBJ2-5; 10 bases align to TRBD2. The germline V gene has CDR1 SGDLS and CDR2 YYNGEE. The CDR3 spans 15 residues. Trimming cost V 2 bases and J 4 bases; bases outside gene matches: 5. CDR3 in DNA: TGTGCCAGCAGCGTTTATAGCGGGGGGCGAGAGACCCAGTACTTC. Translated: CASSVYSGGRETQYF.

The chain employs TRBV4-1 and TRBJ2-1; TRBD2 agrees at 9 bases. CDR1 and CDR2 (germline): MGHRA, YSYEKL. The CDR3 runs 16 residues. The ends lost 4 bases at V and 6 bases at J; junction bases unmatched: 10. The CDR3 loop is CASSRGSGGSANEQFF. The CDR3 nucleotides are TGCGCCAGCAGCCGAGGGAGCGGGGGGTCGGCCAATGAGCAGTTCTTC.

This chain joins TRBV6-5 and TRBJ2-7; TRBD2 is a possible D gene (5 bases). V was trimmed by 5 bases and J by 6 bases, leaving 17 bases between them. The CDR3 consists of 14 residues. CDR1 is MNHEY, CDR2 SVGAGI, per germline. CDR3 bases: TGTGCCAGCAGTCCCCGCCAGGCGGGTTCCGAGCAGTACTTC. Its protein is CASSPRQAGSEQYF.